The present TCR beta chain was sequenced within a study of long-term antiretroviral therapy in people with HIV. Findings and limits, study-wide: Nothing was known about ART adherence, viral resistance or changes in therapy.

At the survey level, the v3.0 immunoSEQ assay was run. Samples were sequenced targeting about 40,000-50,000 T-cell genomes each. Only in-frame clones appear in the TCRdb table, and some are missing; sequencing was by immunoSEQ multiplex PCR. This table has roughly 6,500 clones, approximately 85% appearing once. With regard to this clone: Antigen unknown.

Donors needed at least one pre-ART PBMC sample plus at least two post-ART samples. Ahead of DNA extraction, samples held roughly 1-11 million cryopreserved PBMC each. Germline loops: CDR1 SGHVS, CDR2 FNYEAQ. The CDR3 is 16 residues long. The ends were cut back, 5 bases at V and 0 bases at J, with 14 bases in the middle. The TCR sequence derives from a woman in her 50s with HIV. The chain links TRBV7-6 to TRBJ2-1; perhaps TRBD2 as D (5 bases). Sequencing used unsorted PBMCs, obtained 3.7 years after starting antiretroviral therapy. The CDR3: CASSPQVAGSYNEQFF. CDR3 bases: TGTGCCAGCAGCCCCCAGGTTGCGGGCTCCTACAATGAGCAGTTCTTC.